The clone carrying this T cell receptor (beta chain) was found many times. The sample comes from a study of prognosis after radiotherapy for stage I lung cancer. It was by two-round multiplex PCR that TCR beta CDR3 was amplified from genomic DNA. Round one of PCR was performed, and it used primers specific to each TRBV and TRBJ gene. TCRdb used MiXCR to reprocess the multiplex PCR reads, holding one entry per CDR3 protein. This sample has 20,000 to 25,000 distinct CDR3 sequences, with roughly 34% found just once. V was cut by 1 base and J by 0 bases, with 10 bases left in between. The length of the CDR3 is 16 residues.

This rearrangement joins TRBV12-3 or TRBV12-4 to TRBJ1-3; D is perhaps TRBD1 (5 bases). Sequenced here: PBMCs, sampled before or after stereotactic body radiation therapy (not recorded which). This TCR was recovered from a donor at least 50 years old with non-small cell lung cancer. CDR3 residues: CASSLGITGSGNTIYF. CDR3 DNA: TGTGCCAGCAGTTTAGGTATCACAGGCTCTGGAAACACCATATATTTT.